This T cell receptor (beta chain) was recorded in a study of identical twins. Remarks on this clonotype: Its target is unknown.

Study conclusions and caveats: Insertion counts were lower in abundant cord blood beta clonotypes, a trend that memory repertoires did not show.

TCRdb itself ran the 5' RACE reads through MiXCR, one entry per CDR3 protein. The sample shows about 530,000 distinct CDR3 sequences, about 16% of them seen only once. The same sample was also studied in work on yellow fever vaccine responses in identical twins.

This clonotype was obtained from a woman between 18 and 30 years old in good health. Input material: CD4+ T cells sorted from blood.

This chain's CDR3 is CASSVIQGAGELFF. CDR3 bases: TGTGCCAGCAGCGTTATACAGGGTGCCGGGGAGCTGTTTTTT. This chain connects TRBV5-6 to TRBJ2-2, with TRBD1 as a possible D gene (6 bases). Germline lookup yields CDR1 SGHDT and CDR2 YYEEEE. CDR3 length: 14 residues. Trimming cost V 4 bases and J 6 bases, with 13 bases left between them. Drawing the rest from reference TRBV5-6 and TRBJ2-2, the complete variable domain is DAGVTQSPTHLIKTRGQQVTLRCSPKSGHDTVSWYQQALGQGPQFIFQYYEEEERQRGNFPDRFSGHQFPNYSSELNVNALLLGDSALYLCASSVIQGAGELFFGEGSRLTVL.